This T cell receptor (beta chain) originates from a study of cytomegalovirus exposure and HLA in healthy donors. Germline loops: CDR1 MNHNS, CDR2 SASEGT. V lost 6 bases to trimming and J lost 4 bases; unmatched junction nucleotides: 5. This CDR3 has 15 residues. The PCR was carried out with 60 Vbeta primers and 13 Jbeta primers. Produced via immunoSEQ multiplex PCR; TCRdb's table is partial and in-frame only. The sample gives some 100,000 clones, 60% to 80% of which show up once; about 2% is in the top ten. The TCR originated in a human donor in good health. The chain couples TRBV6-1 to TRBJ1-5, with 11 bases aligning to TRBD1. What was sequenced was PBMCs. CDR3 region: CASSPGQGGNQPQHF. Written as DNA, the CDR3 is TGTGCCAGCAGCCCGGGACAGGGGGGAAATCAGCCCCAGCATTTT.